These T cell receptor beta chains were read from a single sample in a study of early T cells in non-severe SARS-CoV-2 infection. MiXCR, applied by TCRdb to the 5' RACE reads, yields one record per CDR3 protein. Among 55,000 to 85,000 distinct CDR3 sequences listed, more than 10% were seen once. The material sequenced was whole blood. All receptors derive from an adult who was a healthcare worker with PCR-confirmed SARS-CoV-2 infection or an uninfected control (not recorded which). The CDR3 runs from the conserved cysteine through the conserved F or W. A D gene is named only where the DNA matches it firmly. Clone sizes are given selectively: once, few, many, or a class where the clone is expanded.

J gene,D gene,clone size,V gene,CDR3 DNA,CDR3 protein
TRBJ2-3,TRBD1,-,TRBV5-1,TGCGCCAGCAGCCGCGGATCAGGGGGTGGTCCAGATACGCAGTATTTT,CASSRGSGGGPDTQYF
TRBJ1-2,-,many,TRBV5-1,TGCGCCAGCAGCTTGGAAGACTATGGCTACACCTTC,CASSLEDYGYTF
TRBJ1-1,-,many,TRBV7-2,TGTGCCAGCAGCTGGGCAGGGTCGGGCACTGAAGCTTTCTTT,CASSWAGSGTEAFF
TRBJ2-7,TRBD1,-,TRBV6-6,TGTGCCAGCAGCCATGGACAGGCCTTCTACGAGCAGTACTTC,CASSHGQAFYEQYF
TRBJ2-3,TRBD1,-,TRBV5-6,TGTGCCAGCAGCTTGAGTCAGGGGGTCGCAGATACGCAGTATTTT,CASSLSQGVADTQYF
TRBJ1-5,TRBD1,many,TRBV29-1,TGCAGCGTTGAAGAATCAGGGGGGAATCAGCCCCAGCATTTT,CSVEESGGNQPQHF
TRBJ2-1,-,many,TRBV29-1,TGCAGTCCTCGTCTAGAGTACAATGAGCAGTTCTTC,CSPRLEYNEQFF
TRBJ2-1,TRBD2,-,TRBV20-1,TGCAGTGCTGGCGGACTAGCGGGGGGACACAATGAGCAGTTCTTC,CSAGGLAGGHNEQFF
TRBJ2-7,-,many,TRBV2,TGTGCCAGCAGCCGAGGGGGGCTGGGTTTGGGGCAGTACTTC,CASSRGGLGLGQYF
TRBJ2-5,-,few,TRBV29-1,TGCAGCGCCGACATGTCCCGAGAGACCCAGTACTTC,CSADMSRETQYF
TRBJ2-1,-,many,TRBV7-6,TGTGCCAGCAGCGAGGGACTCAGCTACAATGAGCAGTTCTTC,CASSEGLSYNEQFF
TRBJ2-7,-,-,TRBV9,TGTGCCAGCAGCGTAGGACAGGCGTCCTACGAGCAGTACTTC,CASSVGQASYEQYF
TRBJ1-6,-,-,TRBV12-3/TRBV12-4,TGTGCCAGCAGTTTAAGTCAGGGTATGAATTCACCCCTCCACTTT,CASSLSQGMNSPLHF
TRBJ2-1,-,few,TRBV12-5,TGTGCTAGTGGTTTGGGGTTAGGGAATGAGCAGTTCTTC,CASGLGLGNEQFF
TRBJ1-6,-,-,TRBV5-8,TGTGCCAGCAGCCTTCCCGCGGCGGGGTCATTT,CASSLPAAGSF
TRBJ2-3,TRBD1,few,TRBV29-1,TGCAGCGTGGGGTGGACAGGGACCGATACGCAGTATTTT,CSVGWTGTDTQYF
TRBJ2-1,-,many,TRBV15,TGTGCCACCAGCAGAGGGTTAGCGGACGCCACGTTCTTC,CATSRGLADATFF
TRBJ2-7,TRBD2,few,TRBV30,TGTGCCTGGAGTTCCAAGACAGCGAGCGGGAGGCACGAGCAGTACTTC,CAWSSKTASGRHEQYF
TRBJ2-2,-,few,TRBV6-4,TGTGCCAGCAGTGAGTGGGTTAGCGGAAACACCGGGGAGCTGTTTTTT,CASSEWVSGNTGELFF
TRBJ1-5,-,many,TRBV18,TGTGCCAGCTCACCACCGGGGGGGAGCAATCAGCCCCAGCATTTT,CASSPPGGSNQPQHF
TRBJ2-3,TRBD2,few,TRBV2,TGTGCCAGCATTAGAAGCGGGAGACCCCAAAAAGATACGCAGTATTTT,CASIRSGRPQKDTQYF
TRBJ2-5,-,few,TRBV18,TGTGCCAGCTCACCACCGACTGACCCTAGGGGAGGGACCCAGTACTTC,CASSPPTDPRGGTQYF
TRBJ1-5,-,few,TRBV18,TGTGCCAGCTCACCGAGGGGGAATCAGCCCCAGCATTTT,CASSPRGNQPQHF
TRBJ2-4,-,few,TRBV11-2,TGTGCCAGCAGCTTTCAGGGGGGGATCATTCAGTACTTC,CASSFQGGIIQYF
TRBJ1-1,TRBD1,few,TRBV7-9,TGTGCCAGCAGCTTAGGACGACAGGGGAACACTGAAGCTTTCTTT,CASSLGRQGNTEAFF
TRBJ1-1,TRBD1,many,TRBV7-9,TGTGCCAGCAGTATAATGGGACAGGCGAGGTTCACTGAAGCTTTCTTT,CASSIMGQARFTEAFF
TRBJ1-1,-,few,TRBV20-1,TGCAGTGCTAGAGTTCTGGCAGGGAGGAACACTGAAGCTTTCTTT,CSARVLAGRNTEAFF
TRBJ2-7,-,-,TRBV12-3/TRBV12-4,TGTGCCAGCAGTTTAGACAGGTCCTACGAGCAGTACTTC,CASSLDRSYEQYF
TRBJ2-5,-,once,TRBV29-1,TGCAGCGTTGAAGGGTACTCGGGAGAGACCCAGTACTTC,CSVEGYSGETQYF
TRBJ2-2,-,few,TRBV27,TGTGCCAGCAGTGGCCACAGAAACACCGGGGAGCTGTTTTTT,CASSGHRNTGELFF
TRBJ1-5,TRBD1,many,TRBV11-2,TGTGCCAGCAGCATGGACAGGAATCAGCCCCAGCATTTT,CASSMDRNQPQHF
TRBJ2-7,TRBD2,many,TRBV6-1,TGTGCCAGCAGTGAACGGCTAGCGGGAGCCGAGCAGTACTTC,CASSERLAGAEQYF
TRBJ1-4,TRBD1,many,TRBV6-5,TGTGCCAGCAGTTACGACAGACCCGGGACAGGGGTTGGAAAACTGTTTTTT,CASSYDRPGTGVGKLFF
TRBJ2-3,-,-,TRBV7-9,TGTGCCAGCAGCCCTAACCGGGGTGACACAGATACGCAGTATTTT,CASSPNRGDTDTQYF
TRBJ1-1,TRBD1,many,TRBV5-5,TGTGCCAGCAGCCAACCGGGACAGCTCACTATGAACACTGAAGCTTTCTTT,CASSQPGQLTMNTEAFF
TRBJ2-3,-,many,TRBV3-1,TGTGCCAGCAGCCCCGCCAGGGACGGACGGAGCACAGATACGCAGTATTTT,CASSPARDGRSTDTQYF
TRBJ2-1,-,few,TRBV7-9,TGTGCCAGCAGCTTGACGGGAGTCAGTGAGCAGTTCTTC,CASSLTGVSEQFF
TRBJ1-1,-,-,TRBV9,TGTGCCAGCAGCGTAGTCCGGGCTAACACTGAAGCTTTCTTT,CASSVVRANTEAFF
TRBJ2-1,TRBD1,many,TRBV7-9,TGTGCCAGCAGCCCTATCCACGGGACAGACAGCTCCTACAATGAGCAGTTCTTC,CASSPIHGTDSSYNEQFF
TRBJ2-1,-,-,TRBV5-4,TGTGCCAGCAGCTTCTGGACGGAGTACAATGAGCAGTTCTTC,CASSFWTEYNEQFF
TRBJ2-7,-,few,TRBV12-3/TRBV12-4,TGTGCCAGCAGTTCGACATCTGGTGCCTACGAGCAGTACTTC,CASSSTSGAYEQYF
TRBJ2-3,TRBD1,many,TRBV24-1,TGTGCCACCAGTGATCCGGGGACAGGAGCCACAGATACGCAGTATTTT,CATSDPGTGATDTQYF
TRBJ2-5,-,-,TRBV2,TGTGCCAGCAGTGAAGCGGGCCCCCCGAGGGGCCAGTACTTC,CASSEAGPPRGQYF
TRBJ2-1,TRBD2,-,TRBV9,TGTGCCAGCAGCGTAGTTAGCGGGCGCTCCTACAATGAGCAGTTCTTC,CASSVVSGRSYNEQFF
TRBJ2-2,TRBD1,-,TRBV18,TGTGCCAGCTCACCCCCGGGACAGTCTGACGCCGGGGAGCTGTTTTTT,CASSPPGQSDAGELFF
TRBJ2-1,-,-,TRBV9,TGTGCCAGCAGCGCCTACCAGAATGAGCAGTTCTTC,CASSAYQNEQFF
TRBJ2-1,TRBD2,few,TRBV12-3/TRBV12-4,TGTGCCAGCAGTGTGGCCGGGAGGGAGCAGTTCTTC,CASSVAGREQFF
TRBJ2-2,TRBD1,many,TRBV7-9,TGTGCCAGCGGAGCCAGGGACAGGGACGCCGGGGAGCTGTTTTTT,CASGARDRDAGELFF
TRBJ2-1,TRBD2,few,TRBV28,TGTGCCAGCAGTCCGGGACTAGCGGGAATATACAATGAGCAGTTCTTC,CASSPGLAGIYNEQFF
TRBJ1-5,-,few,TRBV4-2,TGTGCCAGCAGCCGGGCCGAGGGTAGCAATCAGCCCCAGCATTTT,CASSRAEGSNQPQHF
TRBJ2-7,-,few,TRBV2,TGTGCCAGCAGTGAAAGTTACGGGTACTACGAGCAGTACTTC,CASSESYGYYEQYF
TRBJ1-3,-,few,TRBV10-3,TGTGCCACCCGGGACGGGAGCTCTGGAAACACCATATATTTT,CATRDGSSGNTIYF
TRBJ2-3,-,once,TRBV7-8,TGTGCCAGCAGCTCAGACCCCAGTAGCACAGATACGCAGTATTTT,CASSSDPSSTDTQYF
TRBJ2-3,-,many,TRBV5-1,TGCGCCAGCAGCTCTGACATTTACACAGATACGCAGTATTTT,CASSSDIYTDTQYF
TRBJ2-7,-,few,TRBV18,TGTGCCAGCTCACCATCTTATTCCGGGTCTGCCTACGAGCAGTACTTC,CASSPSYSGSAYEQYF